This T cell receptor (beta chain) was profiled in a study of T cells after yellow fever vaccination. Germline-derived CDR1 and CDR2 are SGHDN and FVKESK. The CDR3 contains 17 residues. V lost 4 bases and J 5 bases, leaving 20 bases between the germline ends. TCRdb analysed the 5' RACE reads with MiXCR anew, one entry per CDR3 protein. The sample contains 280,000 or so distinct CDR3 sequences, approximately 10% of which appear only once. Concerning this clonotype itself: Its target is unknown.

Study-wide results and caveats: The secondary response showed a weaker magnitude and a faster peak, day 5 versus 15.

The input for sequencing was CD4+ T cells sorted from PBMCs, taken 5 days after the yellow fever booster vaccination. The gene calls are TRBV14 and TRBJ2-2; D might be TRBD2 (5 bases). This sequence was found in a man between 18 and 29 years old who received the YFV17D yellow fever vaccine. DNA for the CDR3: TGTGCCAGCAGCCCAACAGCCGGAGTTACTAGAACCGGGGAGCTGTTTTTT. Translation: CASSPTAGVTRTGELFF.